This T cell receptor beta chain is from a study of cytotoxic CD8 clonotypes in ibrutinib-treated CLL. The V segment lost 1 base and the J segment 10 bases; nucleotides outside the gene matches: 5. The CDR3 sequence is 15 residues long. Germline CDR1 and CDR2: LGHNA and YNFKEQ. TCRdb's copy holds only in-frame clones and misses some; the assay was immunoSEQ multiplex PCR. The sample has fewer than 200,000 clones; about four fifths are singletons. The sample in question was PBMCs, obtained after 24 months of ibrutinib treatment. This clonotype was sampled from a human donor with chronic lymphocytic leukemia. The V and J genes are TRBV4-2 and TRBJ2-1, with 12 bases aligning to TRBD2. CDR3 nucleotides: TGTGCCAGCAGCCAAGGACTAGCGGGAGCTCGGGAGCAGTTCTTC. Residues: CASSQGLAGAREQFF.